The clone carrying this T cell receptor beta chain has at least ten counts. As yet, its antigen is unknown. The CDR3 covers 13 residues. V gave up 0 bases and J gave up 9 bases, with 9 bases separating them. Germline V gene sequence: CDR1 SGHNT, CDR2 YYREEE (reference sequence). The sample comes from a study of CD8+CD57+ T cells in acquired aplastic anemia. Looking at the study overall: Roughly 3 ug was the average amount of DNA from sorted CD4+ and CD8+ cells.

Study-wide findings and caveats: Patients and controls were found to share more than 25 CD8+ CDR3 sequences.

TCR beta VDJ and CDR3 were profiled, and genomic DNA was the template. One entry per CDR3 protein results from TCRdb running MiXCR on the reads. The sample has roughly 150,000 distinct CDR3 sequences, roughly 47% seen once. This clonotype was sampled from a human donor in good health. Sequencing was done on a sample of sorted CD4+, CD8+, or CD8+CD57+ T cells (not recorded which) from PBMCs. The rearrangement uses TRBV5-4 and TRBJ2-2; D is uncertain. CDR3 region: CASSLAVDRELFF. CDR3 nucleotide sequence: TGTGCCAGCAGCTTGGCCGTAGATAGGGAGCTGTTTTTT.